This T cell receptor (beta chain) was retrieved from a study of blood T cell repertoires in COVID-19. Turning to the study itself: PBMCs, B-cell-depleted T cells, or T cells were the source of the cDNA or gDNA that made up the material.

Per the original methods: The authors estimated nucleated cell counts from reference gene primer amplification. Using immunoSEQ multiplex PCR, the repertoire was profiled, and TCRdb retains in-frame clones only, with some absent. The D gene and trimming were derived from the DNA, and the V and J assignments and clone size from that table. This repertoire shows 220,000 or so clones, more than 85% found once; its top ten account for around 0.85%. Germline assignment: CDR1 SGHTA and CDR2 FQGNSA. V gave up 2 bases and J gave up 9 bases, with 11 bases separating them. The CDR3 sequence is 13 residues long. Enrollment of patients from Seattle took place during active infection, with longitudinal follow-up.

The sequence was obtained from a man aged 55 to 70 with COVID-19, enrolled during active disease. The specimen sequenced was peripheral blood. The gene calls are TRBV7-2 and TRBJ1-5; no clear D gene. CDR3 bases: TGTGCCAGCAGCTTACGGACTGACGGGCCCCAGCATTTT. Translating it yields CASSLRTDGPQHF.